This entry describes one T cell receptor (beta chain). What it binds is not known. The data belong to a study of CD8+ T cells in alopecia areata. Study information: The share of scalp area affected provided the severity score for treated patients.

The study, taken as a whole, reports: Mice showed clearer TCR sharing than patients did, a gap that was possibly HLA-related. Uncertain still, given a single nonresponder, is whether baseline CD8+ expansion links to response.

Treatment: oral pan-JAK inhibitor, 5-10 mg twice daily. Patients with alopecia areata provided lesional scalp punch biopsies as well as peripheral blood. The CDR3 has 11 amino acids. Germline V gives CDR1 LNHNV, CDR2 YYDKDF (reference sequence). Trimming removed 1 base from V and 10 bases from J, with 5 bases in between. RNA was extracted and reverse transcribed into cDNA as the sequencing template. The protocol was immunoSEQ multiplex PCR, while the TCRdb copy is restricted to in-frame clones and leaves out a portion. The data hold 100,000 to 150,000 clones, with around 63% observed a single time. The material sequenced was CD4+ T cells sorted from blood, taken at week 4, from a patient treated with tofacitinib. The sequence was obtained from a human donor with alopecia areata. The chain recombines TRBV15 with TRBJ2-1; D is unresolved. In DNA, the CDR3 is TGTGCCACCAGCAGAGGCCCCGAGCAGTTCTTC. Amino acid sequence: CATSRGPEQFF.